This T cell receptor beta chain is from a study of CD8 T cells in ankylosing spondylitis. Overall study results and limits: Seemingly characteristic of ankylosing spondylitis blood was a TCR beta motif consisting of eight highly homologous variants. Clones tied to disease were said to be significantly enriched in matched ankylosing spondylitis synovial fluid.

This clonotype has more than one count but fewer than ten. The antigen is unknown. Quantitative molecular-barcoded 5'-RACE generated the TCR beta libraries. TCRdb independently ran MiXCR on the 5' RACE reads; one entry per CDR3 protein. Of almost 400,000 distinct CDR3 sequences listed, 20% to 25% were seen once; the top ten hold 16%. The sequence was collected from a male donor with ankylosing spondylitis. The sample comprised blood, either unsorted or a sorted T cell fraction (not recorded which).

CDR3: CASSPEPGGRLEQFF. CDR3 sequence (DNA): TGTGCCAGCAGTCCCGAGCCCGGGGGCCGACTCGAGCAGTTCTTC. V and J are TRBV12-3 or TRBV12-4 and TRBJ2-1; D tentatively reads TRBD1 or TRBD2 (6 bases each). The length of the CDR3 is 15 residues. Trimming shortened V by 5 bases and J by 10 bases, and 21 bases separated the two germline ends.